The present T cell receptor (beta chain) was sequenced within a study of cytomegalovirus exposure and HLA in healthy donors (TCRdb year 2017). About the full investigation: An earlier analysis of several hundred of the donors reported roughly 300 Gb of sequence data and about 100 million unique TCR beta sequences from about 179 million T cells. The aim of the study was to test whether cataloging public T cell receptors could identify signatures of past pathogen exposure. Among about 400 genotyped donors of the cohort, an average of approximately 220,000 unique TCR beta nucleotide sequences was sequenced per donor, of which roughly 17% were non-productive. Donor age, sex, ethnicity and CMV serostatus were collected together with the repertoire data. Along with the approximately 620-subject first cohort, a separate validation cohort of over a hundred different subjects was used. To study patterns of TCR occurrence, a later analysis re-analyzed previously published TCR beta repertoires from around 660 donors and added high-resolution HLA genotyping. Genome-wide SNP genotypes for about 55% of the roughly 670 donors were used in a later genetic analysis, which treated that subset as a discovery cohort. All discovery cohort repertoires had been generated using a single sequencing platform. High-throughput TCR immunosequencing, statistical association of individual TCRs with disease status, and machine learning were combined to predict cytomegalovirus infection status. The later analysis used no new phenotypic data to find candidate immune exposures, relying instead on TCR beta sequences and their occurrence across donors. Roughly 300 gigabases of sequencing data and approximately 91 million unique TCR sequences made up an early release that covered around 640 HLA-typed donors. About five DR-DQ haplotypes were handled as single units for association and clustering because linkage in the cohort was strong. To decide whether each TCR beta V gene segment behaved as functional or pseudogenic, an earlier analysis of nearly 600 of the donors relied on high-throughput TCR beta sequencing. Both class I and class II loci were covered by HLA typing, at four-digit resolution. The number of donors typed differed by locus, with 629-630 for A, B, C, DRB1 and DQB1, more than 500 for DQA1, 600 to 610 for DPA1, and about 450 for DPB1. Of the 398 genotyped donors, approximately 82% fell in the genetic ancestry cluster associated with self-reported Caucasian donors. Using immunosequencing, the study profiled T cell repertoires from some 670 subjects and related those repertoires to cytomegalovirus serostatus.

Concerning this clone itself: It lacks a known antigen.

The V and J ends are trimmed by 0 bases and 8 bases, leaving 12 bases between them. From the cysteine up to the phenylalanine, the CDR3 has a length of 15 residues. Left in the record is the CDR3 DNA by itself, 45 bases read in frame from the first base. Via the germline V gene, CDR1 is SGDLS and CDR2 YYNGEE. The library came from the immunoSEQ multiplex PCR assay. A mixture of 60 forward primers for TCR Vbeta segments and 13 reverse primers for TCR Jbeta segments was used in the multiplex PCR. A multiplex PCR assay on genomic DNA amplified the CDR3 region of rearranged TCR beta genes. Amplified TCR beta libraries were sequenced as 87-base-pair reads on the Illumina HiSeq System. The source study handled its data this way. A later analysis counted some 80 million unique TCR beta chains across the 650 to 800 repertoires, and some 11 million of these chains were shared by at least two donors. To remove PCR and sequencing errors, raw reads were error-corrected and collapsed into unique sequences using a nearest-neighbor algorithm that merged closely related sequences. CDR3 sequences were aligned to IMGT reference sequences to assign V, D and J gene segments. For a sequence to be retained, at least a six-nucleotide match to both a V gene segment and a J gene segment was required. A rearrangement was called productive if the CDR3 had no stop codons and remained in frame with V and J, and every other rearrangement was called non-productive. Following IMGT convention, CDR3 was defined as the stretch from the second conserved V-encoded cysteine up to the conserved J-encoded phenylalanine. The earlier analysis of 550 to 650 of the donors excluded any sequence lacking an unambiguous match to a single V gene segment. An earlier analysis of some 500 of the donors classified V segments as functional when productive rearrangements were above 56.7% and as segregating when the standard deviation between donors was above 5%. A statistical classification framework was built for diagnosing cytomegalovirus status from the catalog of TCR beta chain sequences. In a later analysis, TCR nucleotide sequences were compared against IMGT/GENE-DB human TR gene sequences so that V and J genes could be assigned. In a later analysis, CDR3 sequences and most-parsimonious VDJ recombination scenarios were assigned using the TCRdist pipeline. A later analysis defined each TCR beta chain by its CDR3 amino acid sequence plus V-gene family, and excluded reads lacking a unique V-gene family. In a later analysis, 450 to 600 highly shared, low-generation-probability nucleotide sequences were removed to address suspected cross-contamination and a sequencing artifact. For each public chain, a later analysis derived a clonal expansion index from normalized ranks of inferred template counts within each repertoire. In a later analysis, generation probabilities were computed using a VDJ recombination model fitted to out-of-frame rearrangements, and the results were checked against IGoR. Hypergeometric tests were used in a later analysis to score TCR-TCR, TCR-HLA and TCR-CMV co-occurrence, with a repertoire-size bias correction applied to the TCR pairs. In a later analysis, false discovery rates were estimated by permuting HLA or CMV assignments 20 times. In a later analysis, co-occurring TCRs were grouped with DBSCAN, and TCRdist sequence similarity was added when clustering was performed within HLA-allele-positive subsets. Co-occurrence clustering excluded repertoires with fewer than 30,000 or more than 120,000 public chains, plus five with anomalous nucleotide sharing. Drawn from immuneACCESS, this table holds only the in-frame rearrangements with V and J called that TCRdb kept. Clones are partly lost; checked studies trace under half to an unresolved V gene and leave the rest unexplained. Clone size and V and J calls were adopted from that table, with D and trimming inferred from the DNA. For this sample, the table gives 100,000 to 150,000 clones. Clones ranked in the top ten supply roughly 1.4% of the sample.

General study outcomes and caveats: Presence/absence analyses assumed roughly uniform sequencing depth across donors, an assumption that may not hold. According to a later analysis, most CMV-associated TCR beta chains appeared to be HLA-restricted, and the HLA associations seemed to be driven largely by CMV exposure. In a later analysis, several top co-occurrence clusters were reported to appear linked to parvovirus B19, influenza, CMV and Epstein-Barr virus. Most TCR sequences were observed very rarely across donors, whereas some public TCRs were present in many individuals. In an earlier analysis of more than 500 of the donors, most TCR beta V segments appeared in productive rearrangements about 90% or about 30% of the time, broadly matching IMGT annotations. A cluster of highly shared sequence variants was judged likely to represent a technical artifact of the sequencing pipeline. Linkage disequilibrium might explain the correlated functional status among segregating V segments, but an unknown experimental factor could not be ruled out. A later analysis found that HLA-associated TCR beta chains were more clonally expanded and had lower generation probabilities than equally common non-associated chains. V-gene and J-gene trimming of TCR beta chains was associated with a missense DCLRE1C variant in a later genetic analysis, and the association was replicated in an independent cohort. Specific HLA alleles were associated with 16,951 TCR beta sequences at a false discovery rate of 0.05 in a later analysis. For the cohort, immune exposure information was limited to CMV serostatus. When HLA alleles, especially DR and DQ, strongly co-occurred, TCR associations were difficult to assign to individual alleles. About 17 rarely observed V segments, including chromosome 9 orphons, were excluded from the earlier analysis of almost 600 of the donors because counts were too low. A few of the identified cytomegalovirus-associated TCR beta chains were confirmed in vitro to be specific for cytomegalovirus antigens. A further reported finding was that TCR beta sequences accurately predicted the HLA-A and HLA-B alleles for most subjects in the first cohort. A later analysis found that TCR association rates varied across HLA loci, with DRB1 alleles showing the most associated TCRs and HLA-C alleles the fewest. Because HLA typing was missing for some donors at each locus, association tests included only the typed subset. In a later genetic analysis, fewer N-insertions in productive TCRs were reported among donors in an Asian-associated ancestry cluster than the roughly 670-donor mean. Because the 87-base-pair reads could not distinguish some IMGT-functional V segments, including TRBV6-2 and TRBV6-3, those segments were excluded. In both the original and validation cohorts, the classifier was reported to diagnose cytomegalovirus status with high specificity and sensitivity. The authors suggested that the approach could potentially be generalized to other disease states and immunological phenotypes. The study listed 150 to 200 TCR beta chains as associated with cytomegalovirus. The cohort was sequenced for TCR beta chains only, and without alpha or paired-chain data the features that could be detected were limited.

The cohort comprised fewer than 750 healthy bone marrow donors. All cohort members were sampled while nominally healthy, although unrecorded immune exposures were likely present. The donor tested CMV seronegative and was one of the 352 seronegative cohort members. Every donor gave a peripheral blood sample, and the peripheral blood mononuclear cells from that sample were used for TCR beta sequencing. The Qiagen DNeasy Blood Extraction Kit was used to extract genomic DNA from the blood cell samples. The chain was built from TRBV9 and TRBJ1-6; the D gene is perhaps TRBD1, from 6 matching bases. The receptor's source is a woman in her thirties or forties in good health and CMV-seronegative. Sequencing used PBMCs. The CDR3 here reads CASSVEVGADSPLHF. The DNA sequence follows: TGTGCCAGCAGCGTAGAGGTGGGGGCCGATTCACCCCTCCACTTT. Joined to the reference TRBV9 and TRBJ1-6 proteins, this CDR3 gives the full variable domain: DSGVTQTPKHLITATGQRVTLRCSPRSGDLSVYWYQQSLDQGLQFLIQYYNGEERAKGNILERFSAQQFPDLHSELNLSSLELGDSALYFCASSVEVGADSPLHFGNGTRLTVT.